This TCR beta chain was sequenced in a study of spatial heterogeneity in lung cancer. The CDR3 is 15 residues long. Germline CDR1 and CDR2: MDHEN and SYDVKM. V was trimmed by 7 bases and J by 3 bases, leaving 19 bases between them. This clonotype is deemed medium-sized (0.01 to 0.1%). Its specificity is unknown. Findings of the study overall: Expanded alpha and beta TCR counts within tumors tracked tumor mutation counts.

Time point noted: sample taken at primary tumor resection. TCRdb used MiXCR to reprocess the 5' RACE reads, holding one entry per CDR3 protein. The sample shows roughly 5,000 distinct CDR3 sequences, over 20% of them seen only once. This sequence joins TRBV28 and TRBJ2-7; D may match TRBD1 or TRBD2 (5 bases each). This clonotype was sampled from a male donor with early-stage non-small cell lung cancer. The sequences come from lung tumor tissue, collected at surgery. CDR3 loop: CASKSGGYTVYEQYF. The CDR3 bases are TGTGCCAGCAAATCTGGGGGTTACACCGTCTACGAGCAGTACTTC.